The clone carrying this T cell receptor (beta chain) has a count of ten or more. Its cognate antigen is unknown. Documented time point: newly diagnosed GD, antithyroid drugs for less than 3 months. The TCR library was prepared using RNA isolated from PBMCs. Graves' disease was diagnosed by American Thyroid Association guidelines. This specimen belongs to a study of regulatory T cells in long-lasting Graves disease. Points from the study as a whole: Under persistent disease, TRBV28, TRBJ1-2 and TRBJ2-5 were used preferentially.

Germline V gives CDR1 SNHLY, CDR2 FYNNEI. The CDR3 spans 11 residues. The V and J ends lost 7 bases and 3 bases respectively, with 7 bases between them. TCR beta libraries were built with iRepertoire HTBI primers and Arm-PCR of CDR3 regions. TCRdb analysed the multiplex PCR reads with MiXCR anew, one entry per CDR3 protein. Among about 540,000 distinct CDR3 sequences, roughly 12% were seen once, and the ten largest hold 8% to 10%. These records were also assigned to another study, of T cells in Graves' hyperthyroidism and ophthalmopathy. According to that study: The HTBI primer set drove a first-round RT-PCR of the TCR CDR3. It was a median about seven months before onset that the model predicted ophthalmopathy.

The source is a young man with Graves disease. The chain links TRBV2 to TRBJ2-7; D remains ambiguous. The source was peripheral blood mononuclear cells (PBMCs), collected at new diagnosis, from a patient treated with antithyroid drugs. The CDR3 DNA is TGTGCCAGCATGGACGGCTACGAGCAGTACTTC. This sequence encodes CASMDGYEQYF.